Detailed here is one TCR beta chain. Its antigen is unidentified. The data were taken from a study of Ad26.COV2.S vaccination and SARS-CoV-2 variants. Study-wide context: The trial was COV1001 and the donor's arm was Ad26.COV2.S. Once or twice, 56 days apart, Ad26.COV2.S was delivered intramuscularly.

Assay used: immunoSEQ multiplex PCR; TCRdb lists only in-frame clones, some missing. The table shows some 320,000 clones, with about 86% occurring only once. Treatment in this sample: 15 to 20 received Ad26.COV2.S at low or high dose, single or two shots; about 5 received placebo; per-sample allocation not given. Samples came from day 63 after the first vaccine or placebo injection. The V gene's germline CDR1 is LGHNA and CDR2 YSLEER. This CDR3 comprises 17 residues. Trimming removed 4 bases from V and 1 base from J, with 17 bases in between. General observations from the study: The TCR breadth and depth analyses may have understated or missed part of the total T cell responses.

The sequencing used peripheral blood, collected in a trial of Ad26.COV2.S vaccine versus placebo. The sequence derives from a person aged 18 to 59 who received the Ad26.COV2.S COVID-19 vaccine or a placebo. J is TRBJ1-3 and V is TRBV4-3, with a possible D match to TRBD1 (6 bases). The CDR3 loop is CASSPGQQLTSGNTIYF. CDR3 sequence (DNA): TGCGCCAGCAGCCCAGGACAGCAATTAACTTCTGGAAACACCATATATTTT.